What follows are 21 T cell receptor beta chains derived from one specimen sequenced in a study of T cell repertoires in cytomegalovirus infection (dated by TCRdb to the late 2010s). The instrument given in TCRdb is Illumina HiSeq 1500. TCRdb ran its own pipeline on the public reads, namely fastp trimming at Q25 and MiXCR clone calling, and kept in-frame beta chains. Here each entry gathers all rows of one CDR3 protein and keeps the most common genes and DNA. The sample records about 740,000 distinct CDR3 sequences, 35% to 45% of which are singletons. The ten largest clones represent 2.5% to 3.5% of the sample. Sequencing was done on a sample of PBMCs. The receptors here all came from a human donor in good health (CMV status not recorded). Some clones in this sample may be carry-over from other donors' samples.

The sample holds a few counts of this clonotype. The rearrangement joins TRBV6-2 or TRBV6-3 to TRBJ2-2; 10 bases map to TRBD2. The trim removed 8 bases at V and 2 bases at J, leaving 8 bases unmatched. The CDR3 is 16 amino acids. CDR1 is MNHEY, CDR2 SVGEGT, per germline. The CDR3 DNA sequence: TGTGCCAGCGTGGCTAGCGGGAGTATTAACACCGGGGAGCTGTTTTTT. Translating it yields CASVASGSINTGELFF.

The V and J genes are TRBV19 and TRBJ2-1, with 12 bases aligning to TRBD1. V gave up 6 bases and J gave up 7 bases; unmatched junction bases: 10. This CDR3 region has 16 residues. CDR1 and CDR2 (germline): LNHDA, SQIVND (reference sequence). The CDR3 is CASRKPGQGARNEQFF. The CDR3 DNA reads as TGTGCCAGTAGAAAGCCGGGACAGGGGGCGCGAAATGAGCAGTTCTTC.

Many counts were recorded for this clonotype. V usage is TRBV7-2 and J usage is TRBJ1-5, with D unclear. CDR1 and CDR2 (germline): SGHTA, FQGNSA. Trimming cost V 1 base and J 1 base, with 8 bases left between them. This CDR3 is 15 amino acids long. CDR3: CASSLVGRSNQPQHF. The CDR3 coding sequence is TGTGCCAGCAGCTTAGTCGGGAGGAGCAATCAGCCCCAGCATTTT.

This clonotype was detected a few times. This rearrangement joins TRBV6-1 to TRBJ1-5; D unclear. CDR1 is MNHNS, CDR2 SASEGT, per germline. V lost 4 bases and J lost 0, with 10 bases in between. The length of the CDR3 is 15 residues. CDR3 amino acids: CASSAGDNSNQPQHF. The CDR3 nucleotides are TGTGCCAGCAGTGCGGGTGACAATAGCAATCAGCCCCAGCATTTT.

V is TRBV10-3 and J is TRBJ1-1; 7 bases agree with TRBD1. CDR1 ENHRY and CDR2 SYGVKD come from the germline V gene. Unmatched junction bases numbered 4, after V lost 2 bases and J lost 7 bases. The CDR3 loop spans 13 amino acids. The CDR3 sequence: CAISEGRDSEAFF. The CDR3 region has the DNA TGTGCCATCAGTGAGGGACGGGACAGTGAAGCTTTCTTT.

The gene calls are TRBV19 and TRBJ2-1, with 7 bases fitting TRBD2. Losses at the gene ends were 1 base for V and 4 bases for J; bases not matched to a gene: 4. This CDR3 contains 15 residues. Germline CDR1 is LNHDA and CDR2 is SQIVND (reference sequence). CDR3 sequence (DNA): TGTGCCAGTAGTATAGTTGCTAGCGGTTACAATGAGCAGTTCTTC. Its protein is CASSIVASGYNEQFF.

This clonotype has at least ten counts. The gene calls are TRBV28 and TRBJ1-4; D remains ambiguous. CDR3 length equals 11 residues. The V end lost 6 bases, the J end lost 5 bases, and 4 bases lay between the germline ends. Germline V lookup: CDR1 MDHEN, CDR2 SYDVKM. The CDR3 nucleotides read TGTGCCAGCAGATTGAATGAAAAACTGTTTTTT. Amino acids: CASRLNEKLFF.

This clonotype appeared once. The chain has TRBV7-1 and TRBJ1-2; TRBD1 matches 10 bases. TRBV7-1 is treated as an ORF (open reading frame) with a function not yet certain. The V segment lost 5 bases and the J segment 6 bases; nucleotides outside the gene matches: 12. The CDR3 runs 16 residues. The CDR3 DNA sequence: TGTGCCAGCAGCCCTAAAGACCGGGACAGGGGACATGGCTACACCTTC. Its protein product is CASSPKDRDRGHGYTF.

This chain uses TRBV5-8 with TRBJ2-1, with a weak D call TRBD2 (5 bases). This CDR3 has 15 amino acids. Per the germline V gene, CDR1 is SGHTS and CDR2 is YDEGEE. V dropped 7 bases and J dropped 8 bases, with 22 bases sitting between them. Written as DNA, the CDR3 is TGTGCCAGCCGCCTGGGAGTTCCGGAGGTCCATGAGCAGTTCTTC. Its protein is CASRLGVPEVHEQFF.

The CDR3 region has the DNA TGTGCCAGCAGCTTAGGAAATACCCACAGGGCGTCCTATAATTCACCCCTCCACTTT. It specifies CASSLGNTHRASYNSPLHF. The J gene is TRBJ1-6, the V gene TRBV11-2; possibly TRBD1 for D (6 bases). The V gene lost 1 base and the J gene lost 1 base, with 17 bases spanning the gap. The CDR3 is 19 residues long. The germline gives CDR1 SGHAT, CDR2 FQNNGV.

The chain employs TRBV28 and TRBJ2-1; TRBD2 aligns across 13 bases. CDR3 length: 16 amino acids. CDR1 and CDR2 (germline): MDHEN, SYDVKM. The ends lost 4 bases at V and 4 bases at J; junction bases unmatched: 4. CDR3 residues: CASSYRTSGSYNEQFF. CDR3 in DNA: TGTGCCAGCAGTTACAGGACTAGCGGGAGTTACAATGAGCAGTTCTTC.

This clonotype has a handful of counts. The rearrangement joins TRBV6-2 or TRBV6-3 to TRBJ2-1, with TRBD1 as a possible D gene (6 bases). V lost 7 bases and J 9 bases, leaving 16 bases between the germline ends. In germline, CDR1 is MNHEY, CDR2 SVGEGT. This CDR3 is built from 13 residues. The CDR3 coding sequence is TGTGCCAGCACCTCAACACAGGGCGGTGAGCAGTTCTTC. Its translation: CASTSTQGGEQFF.

The J gene is TRBJ2-7, the V gene TRBV3-1, with D possibly being TRBD1 or TRBD2 (5 bases each). The germline CDR1 and CDR2 sequences are LGHDT and YNNKEL (reference sequence). With 0 bases removed from V and 0 bases from J, the gap between germline ends came to 9 bases. The CDR3 runs to 15 residues. For the CDR3, the DNA is TGTGCCAGCAGCCAAGACGGGACGGTCTCCTACGAGCAGTACTTC. It is translated as CASSQDGTVSYEQYF.

This clonotype was seen a few times. The chain carries TRBV7-6 and TRBJ1-1, with 8 bases fitting TRBD1. V lost 5 bases and J lost 1; bases outside the gene matches: 3. The CDR3 covers 14 residues. Germline V gene data show CDR1 as SGHVS and CDR2 as FNYEAQ. CDR3 sequence: CASSRQGPNTEAFF. The CDR3 DNA reads as TGTGCCAGCAGCAGACAGGGGCCGAACACTGAAGCTTTCTTT.

The chain combines TRBV20-1 with TRBJ2-6; perhaps D is TRBD1 or TRBD2 (5 bases each). CDR3 size: 18 residues. Trimming stripped 1 base from V and 3 bases from J, with 19 bases between. CDR1 and CDR2 (germline): DFQATT, SNEGSKA (reference sequence). This chain's CDR3 is CSARGPGQGPGGANVLTF. DNA for the CDR3: TGCAGTGCTAGAGGCCCGGGGCAGGGTCCTGGTGGGGCCAACGTCCTGACTTTC.

This clonotype has more than one count but fewer than ten. The chain has TRBV7-2 and TRBJ1-6; possibly TRBD1 for D (6 bases). CDR3 length: 16 residues. Trimming pared 3 bases from V and 8 bases from J, leaving 17 bases between. The germline gives CDR1 SGHTA, CDR2 FQGNSA. DNA of the CDR3: TGTGCCAGCAGCTTCGAAAGGGGGGTTCGGCATTCACCCCTCCACTTT. This encodes CASSFERGVRHSPLHF.

A few counts support this clonotype. The V gene is TRBV7-2, the J gene TRBJ2-1, with 11 bases that match TRBD2. Losses at the gene ends were 8 bases for V and 4 bases for J; bases not matched to a gene: 10. The CDR3 is made up of 16 amino acids. CDR1 and CDR2 (germline): SGHTA, FQGNSA. CDR3 in DNA: TGTGCCAGCTACCCCGGGGTAGCGGGAGGGTACAATGAGCAGTTCTTC. Protein product: CASYPGVAGGYNEQFF. The full variable domain, with the rest looked up from reference TRBV7-2 and TRBJ2-1, is GAGVSQSPSNKVTEKGKDVELRCDPISGHTALYWYRQSLGQGLEFLIYFQGNSAPDKSGLPSDRFSAERTGGSVSTLTIQRTQQEDSAVYLCASYPGVAGGYNEQFFGPGTRLTVL.

This clonotype showed up just a few times. V gene TRBV15 combines with J gene TRBJ2-4; D perhaps matches TRBD1 (5 bases). Germline CDR1 LNHNV, CDR2 YYDKDF (reference sequence). Between the trimmed V and J ends, which lost 0 bases and 0 bases, there was a span of 9 bases. The CDR3 has 16 amino acids. The CDR3 region is CATSRDVRVAKNIQYF. The CDR3 DNA is TGTGCCACCAGCAGAGACGTCAGGGTAGCCAAAAACATTCAGTACTTC.

For this clonotype: A much more abundant neighbour one base away suggests this may be a read error. V is TRBV7-6 and J is TRBJ2-5, with 9 bases that match TRBD2. Germline CDR1 reads SGHVS; CDR2 reads FNYEAQ. The V segment lost 8 bases and the J segment 3 bases; nucleotides outside the gene matches: 13. This CDR3 comprises 16 residues. The DNA for the CDR3 is TGTGCCAGCGGAGGTAGCGGGAGAGTGTTTGAAGAGACCCAGTACTTC. Its translation: CASGGSGRVFEETQYF.

This clonotype was observed a handful of times. The chain carries TRBV10-3 and TRBJ1-1; possibly TRBD1 for D (5 bases). Germline loops: CDR1 ENHRY, CDR2 SYGVKD. Between the trimmed V and J ends, which lost 6 bases and 6 bases, there was a span of 8 bases. The CDR3 is 11 amino acids. CDR3 DNA: TGTGCCATCAGGCAGGGCGCTGAAGCTTTCTTT. Protein product: CAIRQGAEAFF.

DNA of the CDR3: TGTGCCAGCAGTTACAGACCTACTAGCAATCAGCCCCAGCATTTT. It codes for CASSYRPTSNQPQHF. The rearrangement joins TRBV6-5 to TRBJ1-5; D not certain. Germline CDR1 and CDR2: MNHEY and SVGAGI. The V and J ends lost 2 bases and 0 bases respectively, with 8 bases between them. This CDR3 has 15 residues.